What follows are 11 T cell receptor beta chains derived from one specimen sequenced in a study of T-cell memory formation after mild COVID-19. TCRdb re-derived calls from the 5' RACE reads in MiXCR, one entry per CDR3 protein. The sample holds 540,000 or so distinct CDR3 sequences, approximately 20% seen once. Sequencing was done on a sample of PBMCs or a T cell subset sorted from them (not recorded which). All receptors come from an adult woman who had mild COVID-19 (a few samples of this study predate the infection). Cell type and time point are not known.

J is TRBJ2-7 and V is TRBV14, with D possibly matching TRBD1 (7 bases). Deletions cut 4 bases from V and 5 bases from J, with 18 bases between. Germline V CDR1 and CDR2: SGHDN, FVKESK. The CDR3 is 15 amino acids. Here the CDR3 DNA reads TGTGCCAGCAGCCGGATGCAGGGGGGATGGAACGAGCAGTACTTC. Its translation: CASSRMQGGWNEQYF. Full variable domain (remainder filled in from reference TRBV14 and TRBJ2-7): EAGVTQFPSHSVIEKGQTVTLRCDPISGHDNLYWYRRVMGKEIKFLLHFVKESKQDESGMPNNRFLAERTGGTYSTLKVQPAELEDSGVYFCASSRMQGGWNEQYFGPGTRLTVT.

CDR3 nucleotide sequence: TGCGCCAGCAGCCAATATCCGGACGGTGGCTACACCTTC. This encodes CASSQYPDGGYTF. The rearrangement uses TRBV4-1 and TRBJ1-2; D uncertain. This CDR3 spans 13 amino acids. Germline CDR1 reads MGHRA; CDR2 reads YSYEKL. Trimming took 2 bases from V and 7 from J, leaving 11 bases between them.

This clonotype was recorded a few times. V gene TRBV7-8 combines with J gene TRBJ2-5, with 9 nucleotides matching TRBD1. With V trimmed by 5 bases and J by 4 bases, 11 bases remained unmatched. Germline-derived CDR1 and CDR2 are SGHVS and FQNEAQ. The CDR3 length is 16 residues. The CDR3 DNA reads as TGTGCCAGCAGCCAAGGACAGGGGTGGCTTGGAGAGACCCAGTACTTC. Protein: CASSQGQGWLGETQYF.

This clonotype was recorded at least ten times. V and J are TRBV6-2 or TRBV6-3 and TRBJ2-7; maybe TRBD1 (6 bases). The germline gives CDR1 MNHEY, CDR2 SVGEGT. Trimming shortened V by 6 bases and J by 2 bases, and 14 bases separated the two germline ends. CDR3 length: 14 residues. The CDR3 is CASRDRDIAYEQYF. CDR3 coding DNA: TGTGCCAGCAGAGACCGGGACATTGCCTACGAGCAGTACTTC.

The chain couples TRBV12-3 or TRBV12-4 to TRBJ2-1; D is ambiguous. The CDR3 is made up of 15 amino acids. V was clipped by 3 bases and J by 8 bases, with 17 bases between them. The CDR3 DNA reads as TGTGCCAGCAGTTTCCATGTTAGCCTGGCCTATGAGCAGTTCTTC. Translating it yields CASSFHVSLAYEQFF.

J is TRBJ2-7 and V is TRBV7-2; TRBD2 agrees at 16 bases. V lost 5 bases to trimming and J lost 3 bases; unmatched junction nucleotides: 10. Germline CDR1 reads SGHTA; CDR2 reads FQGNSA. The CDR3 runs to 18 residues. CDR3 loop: CASSPGWGLAGGGYEQYF. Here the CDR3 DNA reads TGTGCCAGCAGCCCCGGGTGGGGACTAGCGGGAGGGGGCTACGAGCAGTACTTC.

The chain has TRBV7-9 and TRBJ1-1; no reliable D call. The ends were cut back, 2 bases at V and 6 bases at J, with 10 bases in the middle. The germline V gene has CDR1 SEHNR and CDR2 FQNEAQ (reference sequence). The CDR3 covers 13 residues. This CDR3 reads CASSLRGVPEAFF. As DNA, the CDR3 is TGTGCCAGCAGCTTACGAGGTGTCCCTGAAGCTTTCTTT. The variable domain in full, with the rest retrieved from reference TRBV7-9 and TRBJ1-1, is DTGVSQNPRHKITKRGQNVTFRCDPISEHNRLYWYRQTLGQGPEFLTYFQNEAQLEKSRLLSDRFSAERPKGSFSTLEIQRTEQGDSAMYLCASSLRGVPEAFFGQGTRLTVV.

The CDR3 region is CASSPGRFEQYF. The DNA of the CDR3 is TGTGCCAGCAGCCCAGGGCGGTTCGAGCAGTACTTC. The chain uses TRBV14 and TRBJ2-7; D perhaps matches TRBD1 (5 bases). Trimming took off 4 bases at V and 6 bases at J, with 10 bases between the two ends. The germline CDR1 and CDR2 sequences are SGHDN and FVKESK. The length of the CDR3 is 12 residues.

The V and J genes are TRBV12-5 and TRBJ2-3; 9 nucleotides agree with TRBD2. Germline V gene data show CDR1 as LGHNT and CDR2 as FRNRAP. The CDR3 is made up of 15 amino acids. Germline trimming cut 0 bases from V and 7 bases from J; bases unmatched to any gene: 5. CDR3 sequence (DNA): TGTGCTAGTGGTTTGGTAGCGGGAGGTCGAAATACGCAGTATTTT. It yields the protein CASGLVAGGRNTQYF.

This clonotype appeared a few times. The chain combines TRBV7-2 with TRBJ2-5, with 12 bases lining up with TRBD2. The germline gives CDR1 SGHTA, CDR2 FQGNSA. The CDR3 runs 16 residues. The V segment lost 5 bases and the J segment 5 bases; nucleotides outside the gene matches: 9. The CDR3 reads CASSNPSGGAYETQYF. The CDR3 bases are TGTGCCAGCAGCAACCCTAGCGGGGGGGCTTACGAGACCCAGTACTTC.

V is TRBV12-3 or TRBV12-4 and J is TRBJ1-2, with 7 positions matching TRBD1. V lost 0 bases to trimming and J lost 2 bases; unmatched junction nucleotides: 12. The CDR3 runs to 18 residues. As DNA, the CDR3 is TGTGCCAGCAGTTTAGCGCGGCTTGCGGACAGGTACAACTATGGCTACACCTTC. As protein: CASSLARLADRYNYGYTF.